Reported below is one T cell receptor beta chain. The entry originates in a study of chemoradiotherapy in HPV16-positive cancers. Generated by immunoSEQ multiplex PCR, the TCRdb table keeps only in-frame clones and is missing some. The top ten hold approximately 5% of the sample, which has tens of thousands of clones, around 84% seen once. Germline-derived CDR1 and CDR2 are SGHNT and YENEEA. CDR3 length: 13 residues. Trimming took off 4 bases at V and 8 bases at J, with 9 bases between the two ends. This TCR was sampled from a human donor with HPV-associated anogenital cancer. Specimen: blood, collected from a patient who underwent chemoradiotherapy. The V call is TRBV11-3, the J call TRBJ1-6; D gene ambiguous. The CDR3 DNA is TGTGCCAGCAGCTCCACGTCATATTCACCCCTCCACTTT. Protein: CASSSTSYSPLHF. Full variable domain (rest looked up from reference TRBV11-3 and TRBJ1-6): EAGVVQSPRYKIIEKKQPVAFWCNPISGHNTLYWYLQNLGQGPELLIRYENEEAVDDSQLPKDRFSAERLKGVDSTLKIQPAELGDSAVYLCASSSTSYSPLHFGNGTRLTVT.